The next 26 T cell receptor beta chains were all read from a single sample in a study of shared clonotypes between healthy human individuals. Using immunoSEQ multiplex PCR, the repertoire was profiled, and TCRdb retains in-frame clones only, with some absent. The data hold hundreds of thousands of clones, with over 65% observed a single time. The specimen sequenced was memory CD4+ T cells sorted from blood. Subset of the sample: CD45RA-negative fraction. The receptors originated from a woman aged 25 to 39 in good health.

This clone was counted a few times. The CDR3 spells CASSQQGANGETQYF. DNA for the CDR3: TGTGCCAGCAGCCAACAGGGGGCGAACGGGGAGACCCAGTACTTC. This chain uses TRBV2 with TRBJ2-5, with 9 nucleotides matching TRBD1. This CDR3 has 15 residues. Trimming at V came to 6 bases and at J to 5 bases, leaving 10 bases not matched to a gene. Germline V CDR1 and CDR2: SNHLY, FYNNEI.

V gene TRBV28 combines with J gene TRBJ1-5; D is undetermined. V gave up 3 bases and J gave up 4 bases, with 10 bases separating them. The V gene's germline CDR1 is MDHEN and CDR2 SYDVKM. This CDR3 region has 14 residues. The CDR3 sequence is CASSLRDLNQPQHF. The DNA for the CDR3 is TGTGCCAGCAGTTTGCGAGACCTTAATCAGCCCCAGCATTTT.

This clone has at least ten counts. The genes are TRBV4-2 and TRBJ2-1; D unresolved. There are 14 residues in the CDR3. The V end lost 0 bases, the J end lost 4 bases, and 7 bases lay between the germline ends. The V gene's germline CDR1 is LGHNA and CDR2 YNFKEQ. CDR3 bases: TGTGCCAGCAGCCAAGACCGGGTATACAATGAGCAGTTCTTC. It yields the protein CASSQDRVYNEQFF.

In nucleotides, the CDR3 is TGTGCCAGGAGACAGGGAGGGTTTCCCCTAAACACCATATATTTT. Translating gives CARRQGGFPLNTIYF. V gene TRBV6-1 combines with J gene TRBJ1-3; TRBD1 aligns across 7 bases. Germline CDR1 reads MNHNS; CDR2 reads SASEGT. J lost 6 bases, V lost 9 bases, and 14 bases had no gene match. The CDR3 has 15 residues.

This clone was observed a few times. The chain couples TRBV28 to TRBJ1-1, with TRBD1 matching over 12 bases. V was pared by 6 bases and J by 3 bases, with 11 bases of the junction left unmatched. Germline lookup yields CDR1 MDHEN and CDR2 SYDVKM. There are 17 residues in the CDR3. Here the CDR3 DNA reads TGTGCCAGCAGATTACTCCGGGACAGGGGGCGCCACACTGAAGCTTTCTTT. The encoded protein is CASRLLRDRGRHTEAFF.

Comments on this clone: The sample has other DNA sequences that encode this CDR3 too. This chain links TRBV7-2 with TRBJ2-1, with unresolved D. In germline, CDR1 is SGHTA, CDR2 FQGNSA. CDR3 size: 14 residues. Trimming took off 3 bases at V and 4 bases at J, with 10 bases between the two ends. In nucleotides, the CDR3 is TGTGCCAGCAGCTTGTCGTCAGTGTACAATGAGCAGTTCTTC. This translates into CASSLSSVYNEQFF.

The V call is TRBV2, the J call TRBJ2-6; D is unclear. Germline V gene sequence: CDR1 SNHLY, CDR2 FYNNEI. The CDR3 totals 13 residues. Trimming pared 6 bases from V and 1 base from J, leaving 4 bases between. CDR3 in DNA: TGTGCCAGCAGGATATCTGGGGCCAACGTCCTGACTTTC. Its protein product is CASRISGANVLTF.

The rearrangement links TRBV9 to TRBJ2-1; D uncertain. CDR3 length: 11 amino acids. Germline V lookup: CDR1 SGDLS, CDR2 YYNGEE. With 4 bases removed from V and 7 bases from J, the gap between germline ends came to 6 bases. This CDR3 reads CASSPRNEQFF. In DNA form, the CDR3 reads TGTGCCAGCAGCCCCCGGAATGAGCAGTTCTTC.

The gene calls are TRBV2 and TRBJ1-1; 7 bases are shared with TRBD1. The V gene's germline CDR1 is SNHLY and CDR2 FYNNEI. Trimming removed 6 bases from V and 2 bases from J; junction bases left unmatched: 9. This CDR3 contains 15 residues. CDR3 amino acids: CASREQTGTNTEAFF. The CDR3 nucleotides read TGTGCCAGCAGGGAACAGACAGGGACCAACACTGAAGCTTTCTTT.

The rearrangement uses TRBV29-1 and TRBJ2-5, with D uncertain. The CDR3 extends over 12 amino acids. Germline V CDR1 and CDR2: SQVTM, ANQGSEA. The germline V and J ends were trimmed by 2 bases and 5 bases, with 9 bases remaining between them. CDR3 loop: CSVERAGETQYF. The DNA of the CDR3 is TGCAGCGTTGAACGGGCTGGGGAGACCCAGTACTTC.

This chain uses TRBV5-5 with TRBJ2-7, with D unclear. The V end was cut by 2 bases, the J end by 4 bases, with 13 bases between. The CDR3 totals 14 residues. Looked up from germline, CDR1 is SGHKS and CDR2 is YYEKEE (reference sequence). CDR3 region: CASSFKMESYEQYF. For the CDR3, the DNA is TGTGCCAGCAGCTTTAAAATGGAATCTTACGAGCAGTACTTC.

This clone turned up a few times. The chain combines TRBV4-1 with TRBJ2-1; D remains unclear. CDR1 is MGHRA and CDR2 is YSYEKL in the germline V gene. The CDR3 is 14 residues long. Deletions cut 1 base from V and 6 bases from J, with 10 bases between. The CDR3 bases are TGCGCCAGCAGCCAAGTCTTTCAGCTCAATGAGCAGTTCTTC. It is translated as CASSQVFQLNEQFF.

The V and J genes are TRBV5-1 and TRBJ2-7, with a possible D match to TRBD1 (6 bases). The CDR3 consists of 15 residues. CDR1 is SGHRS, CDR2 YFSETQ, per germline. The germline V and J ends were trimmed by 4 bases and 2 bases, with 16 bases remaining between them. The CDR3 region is CASSPGRTATYEQYF. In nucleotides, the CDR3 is TGCGCCAGCAGCCCTGGAAGGACAGCGACCTACGAGCAGTACTTC. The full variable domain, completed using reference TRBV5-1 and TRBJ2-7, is KAGVTQTPRYLIKTRGQQVTLSCSPISGHRSVSWYQQTPGQGLQFLFEYFSETQRNKGNFPGRFSGRQFSNSRSEMNVSTLELGDSALYLCASSPGRTATYEQYFGPGTRLTVT.

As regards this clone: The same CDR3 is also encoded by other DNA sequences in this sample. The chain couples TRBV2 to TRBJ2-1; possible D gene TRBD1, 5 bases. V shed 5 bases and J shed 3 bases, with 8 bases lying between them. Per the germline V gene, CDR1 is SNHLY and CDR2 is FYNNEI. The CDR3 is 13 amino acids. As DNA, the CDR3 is TGTGCCAGCAGTCTTGACAGCTACAATGAGCAGTTCTTC. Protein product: CASSLDSYNEQFF.

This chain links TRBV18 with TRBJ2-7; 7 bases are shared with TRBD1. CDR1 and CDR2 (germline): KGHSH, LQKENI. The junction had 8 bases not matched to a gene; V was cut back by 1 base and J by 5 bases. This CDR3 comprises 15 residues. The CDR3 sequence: CASSPRSDRDHEQYF. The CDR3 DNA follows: TGTGCCAGCTCACCACGGTCCGACAGGGACCACGAGCAGTACTTC. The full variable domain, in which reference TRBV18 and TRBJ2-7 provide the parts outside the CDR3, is NAGVMQNPRHLVRRRGQEARLRCSPMKGHSHVYWYRQLPEEGLKFMVYLQKENIIDESGMPKERFSAEFPKEGPSILRIQQVVRGDSAAYFCASSPRSDRDHEQYFGPGTRLTVT.

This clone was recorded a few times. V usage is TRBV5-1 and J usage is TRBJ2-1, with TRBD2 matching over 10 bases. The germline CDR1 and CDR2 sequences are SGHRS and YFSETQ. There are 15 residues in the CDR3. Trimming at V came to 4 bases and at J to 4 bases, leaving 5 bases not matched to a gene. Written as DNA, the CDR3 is TGCGCCAGCAGCCCGGGACTAGCGTATTACAATGAGCAGTTCTTC. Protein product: CASSPGLAYYNEQFF.

The DNA for the CDR3 is TGTGCCAGCGGGACTGGCTCCTACAATGAGCAGTTCTTC. Translation gives CASGTGSYNEQFF. The J gene is TRBJ2-1, the V gene TRBV6-5, with D possibly being TRBD2 (6 bases). The V gene lost 8 bases and the J gene lost 0 bases, with 8 bases spanning the gap. The CDR3 runs to 13 residues. Germline CDR1 MNHEY, CDR2 SVGAGI.

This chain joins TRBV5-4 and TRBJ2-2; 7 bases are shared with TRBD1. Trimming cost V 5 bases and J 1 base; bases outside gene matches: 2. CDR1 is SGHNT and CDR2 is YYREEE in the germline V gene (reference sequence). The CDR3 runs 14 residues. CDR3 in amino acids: CASRRQGNTGELFF. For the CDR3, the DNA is TGTGCCAGCAGACGACAGGGGAACACCGGGGAGCTGTTTTTT.

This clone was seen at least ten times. The CDR3 is CASSWGSSSTDTQYF. Written as DNA, the CDR3 is TGTGCCAGCAGCTGGGGCTCTAGCAGCACAGATACGCAGTATTTT. This chain joins TRBV7-6 and TRBJ2-3; tentatively, D is TRBD1 or TRBD2 (5 bases each). The CDR3 totals 15 residues. Germline CDR1 SGHVS, CDR2 FNYEAQ. The V end was cut by 4 bases, the J end by 0 bases, with 11 bases between.

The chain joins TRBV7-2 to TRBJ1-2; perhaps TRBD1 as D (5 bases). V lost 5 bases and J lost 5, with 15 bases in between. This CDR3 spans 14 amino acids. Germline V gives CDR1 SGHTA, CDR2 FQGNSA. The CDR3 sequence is CASSPGTFKYGYTF. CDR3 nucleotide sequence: TGTGCCAGCAGCCCCGGGACGTTTAAATATGGCTACACCTTC. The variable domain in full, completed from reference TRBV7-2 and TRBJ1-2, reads GAGVSQSPSNKVTEKGKDVELRCDPISGHTALYWYRQSLGQGLEFLIYFQGNSAPDKSGLPSDRFSAERTGGSVSTLTIQRTQQEDSAVYLCASSPGTFKYGYTFGSGTRLTVV.

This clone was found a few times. CDR3 in amino acids: CASSRDRNEKLFF. The DNA for the CDR3 is TGCGCCAGCAGTCGGGACAGAAATGAAAAACTGTTTTTT. The chain employs TRBV10-1 and TRBJ1-4, with 7 bases lining up with TRBD1. V lost 5 bases, J lost 5 bases, and 2 bases stayed unmatched. In germline, CDR1 is WNHNN, CDR2 SYGVQD (reference sequence). The CDR3 contains 13 residues.

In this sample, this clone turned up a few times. This chain's CDR3 is CASDRGNNQPQHF. Here the CDR3 DNA reads TGTGCCAGCGACAGGGGGAACAATCAGCCCCAGCATTTT. The chain recombines TRBV27 with TRBJ1-5; 9 nucleotides align to TRBD1. This CDR3 contains 13 residues. With V trimmed by 8 bases and J by 3 bases, 2 bases remained unmatched. Per germline, CDR1 MNHEY and CDR2 SMNVEV (reference sequence).

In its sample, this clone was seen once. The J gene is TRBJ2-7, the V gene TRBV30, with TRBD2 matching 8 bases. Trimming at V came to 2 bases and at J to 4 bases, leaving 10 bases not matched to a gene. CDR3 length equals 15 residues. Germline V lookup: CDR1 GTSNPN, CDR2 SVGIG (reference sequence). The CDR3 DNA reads TGTGCCTGGAGTAGCGGGAGCCCTCTGGGGTACGAGCAGTACTTC. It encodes CAWSSGSPLGYEQYF.

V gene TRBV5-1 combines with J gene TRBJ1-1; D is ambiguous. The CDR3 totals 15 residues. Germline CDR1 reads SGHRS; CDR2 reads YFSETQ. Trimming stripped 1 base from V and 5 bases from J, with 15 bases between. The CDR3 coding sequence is TGCGCCAGCAGCTTGTTCACATTCGGGGAGACTGAAGCTTTCTTT. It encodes CASSLFTFGETEAFF.

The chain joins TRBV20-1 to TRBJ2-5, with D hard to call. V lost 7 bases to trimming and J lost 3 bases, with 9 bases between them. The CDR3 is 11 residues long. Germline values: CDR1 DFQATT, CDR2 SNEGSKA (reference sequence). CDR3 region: CSGAPEETQYF. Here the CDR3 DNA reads TGCAGTGGTGCCCCGGAAGAGACCCAGTACTTC.

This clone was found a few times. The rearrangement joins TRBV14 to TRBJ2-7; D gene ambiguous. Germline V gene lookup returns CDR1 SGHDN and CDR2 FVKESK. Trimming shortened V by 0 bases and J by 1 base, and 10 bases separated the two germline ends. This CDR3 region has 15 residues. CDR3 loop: CASSQDLGFSYEQYF. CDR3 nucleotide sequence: TGTGCCAGCAGCCAAGATTTAGGGTTTTCCTACGAGCAGTACTTC.